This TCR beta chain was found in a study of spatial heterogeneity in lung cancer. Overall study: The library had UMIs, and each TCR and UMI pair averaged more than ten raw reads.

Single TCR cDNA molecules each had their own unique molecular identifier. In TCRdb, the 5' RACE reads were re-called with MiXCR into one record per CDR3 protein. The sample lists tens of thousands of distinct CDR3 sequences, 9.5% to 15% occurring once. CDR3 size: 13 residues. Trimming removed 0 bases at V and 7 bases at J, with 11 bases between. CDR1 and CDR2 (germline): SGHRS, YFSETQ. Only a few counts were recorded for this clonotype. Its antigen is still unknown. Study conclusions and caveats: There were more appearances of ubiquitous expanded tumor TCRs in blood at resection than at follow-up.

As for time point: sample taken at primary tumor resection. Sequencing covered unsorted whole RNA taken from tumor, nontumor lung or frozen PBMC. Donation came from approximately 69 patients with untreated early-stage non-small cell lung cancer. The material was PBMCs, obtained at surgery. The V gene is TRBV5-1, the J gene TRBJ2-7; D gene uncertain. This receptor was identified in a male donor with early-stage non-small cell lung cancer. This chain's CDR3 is CASSLEPAREQYF. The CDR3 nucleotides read TGCGCCAGCAGCTTGGAGCCGGCTCGGGAGCAGTACTTC.